The 14 T cell receptor beta chains in this list originate from one sample, sequenced in a study of CD8+ T cells in alopecia areata. Treatment in this sample: oral pan-JAK inhibitor, 5-10 mg twice daily. It was cDNA, reverse transcribed from extracted RNA, that served as the sequencing template. This table comes from immunoSEQ multiplex PCR, and its TCRdb copy is limited to in-frame clones, with some not included. The profile shows about 220,000 clones, 50% to 70% of them singletons. Sample: CD4+ T cells sorted from blood, taken at week 4, from a patient treated with tofacitinib. The receptors come from a human donor with alopecia areata.

The chain has TRBV6-6 and TRBJ1-5; D gene uncertain. The CDR3 length is 13 residues. Trimming took off 6 bases at V and 3 bases at J, with 9 bases between the two ends. From germline, CDR1 is MNHNY and CDR2 SVGAGI (reference sequence). The CDR3 sequence: CASRLVANQPQHF. In DNA, the CDR3 is TGTGCCAGCAGGTTGGTGGCCAATCAGCCCCAGCATTTT.

V gene TRBV10-3 combines with J gene TRBJ2-7, with 8 bases fitting TRBD1. There are 15 residues in the CDR3. The V segment lost 6 bases and the J segment 4 bases; nucleotides outside the gene matches: 11. Germline V gene sequence: CDR1 ENHRY, CDR2 SYGVKD. The CDR3 sequence: CAIRDSGTGSYEQYF. The DNA of the CDR3 is TGTGCCATCAGGGATTCCGGGACAGGCAGTTACGAGCAGTACTTC.

This clone was detected a few times. The CDR3 DNA follows: TGTGCCAGCAGTCCGGGTCTTGGGCGGAACACTGAAGCTTTCTTT. Its protein is CASSPGLGRNTEAFF. The rearrangement joins TRBV2 to TRBJ1-1; D remains unclear. The CDR3 sequence is 15 residues long. V shed 5 bases and J shed 1 base, with 14 bases lying between them. Germline CDR1 SNHLY, CDR2 FYNNEI.

The chain is built from TRBV11-2 and TRBJ2-1, with a weak D call TRBD2 (6 bases). V was pared by 6 bases and J by 6 bases, with 15 bases between. The CDR3 totals 14 residues. CDR1 is SGHAT and CDR2 is FQNNGV in the germline V gene. CDR3 nucleotides: TGTGCCAGCAGGGGGACCGCGGGGCGCAATGAGCAGTTCTTC. Amino acid sequence: CASRGTAGRNEQFF.

The rearrangement uses TRBV27 and TRBJ1-2, with 7 bases identical to TRBD1. The CDR3 consists of 12 residues. CDR1 is MNHEY, CDR2 SMNVEV, per germline (reference sequence). The trim removed 9 bases at V and 5 bases at J, leaving 6 bases unmatched. CDR3 nucleotide sequence: TGTGCCAGTCGGGACAGCTTGTATGGCTACACCTTC. Its protein product is CASRDSLYGYTF.

The rearrangement joins TRBV5-1 to TRBJ2-7; D may be TRBD1 (6 bases). Germline CDR1 is SGHRS and CDR2 is YFSETQ. V was clipped by 5 bases and J by 2 bases, with 14 bases between them. This CDR3 is 14 amino acids long. The DNA of the CDR3 is TGCGCCAGCAGTTCGGACAGAAATCCCTACGAGCAGTACTTC. It specifies CASSSDRNPYEQYF. Variable domain in full (rest from reference TRBV5-1 and TRBJ2-7): KAGVTQTPRYLIKTRGQQVTLSCSPISGHRSVSWYQQTPGQGLQFLFEYFSETQRNKGNFPGRFSGRQFSNSRSEMNVSTLELGDSALYLCASSSDRNPYEQYFGPGTRLTVT.

The V call is TRBV30, the J call TRBJ1-1, with no clear D. The ends were cut back, 7 bases at V and 1 base at J, with 10 bases in the middle. The CDR3 loop spans 12 amino acids. From germline, CDR1 is GTSNPN and CDR2 SVGIG (reference sequence). The CDR3 DNA follows: TGTGCCTCGGGGAGGGCGAACACTGAAGCTTTCTTT. It codes for CASGRANTEAFF. Combining the CDR3 with reference TRBV30 and TRBJ1-1 gives the whole variable domain SQTIHQWPATLVQPVGSPLSLECTVEGTSNPNLYWYRQAAGRGLQLLFYSVGIGQISSEVPQNLSASRPQDRQFILSSKKLLLSDSGFYLCASGRANTEAFFGQGTRLTVV.

The chain couples TRBV25-1 to TRBJ2-2; 8 positions match TRBD1. Germline lookup yields CDR1 MGHDK and CDR2 SYGVNS. This CDR3 is built from 14 residues. Trimming took 4 bases from V and 7 from J; bases not matched to a gene: 5. The CDR3, as DNA: TGTGCCAGCAGTGTTACAGGGGGAGGCGGGGAGCTGTTTTTT. Encoded protein: CASSVTGGGGELFF.

This chain uses TRBV20-1 with TRBJ2-1; D is uncertain. The germline V gene has CDR1 DFQATT and CDR2 SNEGSKA (reference sequence). Trimming took 4 bases from V and 5 from J, leaving 6 bases between them. The CDR3 covers 11 residues. The CDR3 nucleotides read TGCAGTGCTACAACCCACAATGAGCAGTTCTTC. Encoded protein: CSATTHNEQFF.

The chain uses TRBV30 and TRBJ2-7, with TRBD1 as a possible D gene (6 bases). The CDR3 length is 12 residues. Trimming took 5 bases from V and 2 from J, leaving 10 bases between them. Germline values: CDR1 GTSNPN, CDR2 SVGIG (reference sequence). The CDR3 DNA reads as TGTGCCTGGGGAACAGGGACCTACGAGCAGTACTTC. Translating gives CAWGTGTYEQYF.

This clone was detected a few times. This chain links TRBV19 with TRBJ2-2, with D hard to call. This CDR3 region has 13 residues. Trimming cost V 6 bases and J 5 bases, with 10 bases left between them. CDR1 and CDR2 (germline): LNHDA, SQIVND (reference sequence). CDR3 in amino acids: CASSNSYTGELFF. DNA for the CDR3: TGTGCCAGTAGCAACAGCTATACCGGGGAGCTGTTTTTT. Supplemented by reference TRBV19 and TRBJ2-2, the full variable domain reads DGGITQSPKYLFRKEGQNVTLSCEQNLNHDAMYWYRQDPGQGLRLIYYSQIVNDFQKGDIAEGYSVSREKKESFPLTVTSAQKNPTAFYLCASSNSYTGELFFGEGSRLTVL.

The chain couples TRBV7-2 to TRBJ2-7; TRBD2 agrees at 10 bases. The CDR3 has 15 amino acids. The germline gives CDR1 SGHTA, CDR2 FQGNSA. J lost 4 bases, V lost 5 bases, and 8 bases had no gene match. The CDR3 nucleotides read TGTGCCAGCAGCCCAGAACTAGCGGGGAAGTACGAGCAGTACTTC. Its protein is CASSPELAGKYEQYF.

The chain links TRBV5-1 to TRBJ1-5, with 7 bases fitting TRBD1. Germline CDR1 SGHRS, CDR2 YFSETQ. V shed 4 bases and J 5 bases; nucleotides not matched to a gene: 6. The CDR3 consists of 14 residues. CDR3 DNA: TGCGCCAGCAGCACGACAGGGATAGATCAGCCCCAGCATTTT. Translating gives CASSTTGIDQPQHF.

This clone was picked up a small number of times. V and J are TRBV5-1 and TRBJ2-3; D might be TRBD1 or TRBD2, each matching 6 bases. CDR1 is SGHRS and CDR2 is YFSETQ in the germline V gene. CDR3 length equals 15 residues. The V end was cut by 1 base, the J end by 0 bases, with 9 bases between. The CDR3 region is CASSLSGASTDTQYF. In DNA, the CDR3 is TGCGCCAGCAGCTTGTCGGGGGCGAGCACAGATACGCAGTATTTT. Filled out from reference TRBV5-1 and TRBJ2-3, the complete variable domain reads KAGVTQTPRYLIKTRGQQVTLSCSPISGHRSVSWYQQTPGQGLQFLFEYFSETQRNKGNFPGRFSGRQFSNSRSEMNVSTLELGDSALYLCASSLSGASTDTQYFGPGTRLTVL.